The entry below gives a single T cell receptor beta chain sequence along with its context. The germline V and J ends were trimmed by 3 bases and 6 bases, with 8 bases remaining between them. This CDR3 region has 13 residues. Germline CDR1 and CDR2: KGHSH and LQKENI. This sample is drawn from a study of CD8+ T cells in alopecia areata. The overall study: Treatment comprised oral tofacitinib, 5 to 10 mg twice daily, in treated patients.

Treatment defined: oral pan-JAK inhibitor, 5-10 mg twice daily. Reverse transcription of extracted RNA yielded cDNA, which provided the sequencing template. Repertoires were generated with immunoSEQ multiplex PCR, while TCRdb's copy carries only in-frame clones and drops some. The sample records about 200,000 clones, 35% to 40% being singletons. The sequence derives from a human donor with alopecia areata. The V gene is TRBV18, the J gene TRBJ2-2; D perhaps matches TRBD1 (5 bases). The sample was CD4+ T cells sorted from blood, taken around week 31, from a patient treated with tofacitinib. The CDR3 here is CASSPDTSGELFF. The CDR3 DNA reads as TGTGCCAGCTCACCGGACACATCCGGGGAGCTGTTTTTT.